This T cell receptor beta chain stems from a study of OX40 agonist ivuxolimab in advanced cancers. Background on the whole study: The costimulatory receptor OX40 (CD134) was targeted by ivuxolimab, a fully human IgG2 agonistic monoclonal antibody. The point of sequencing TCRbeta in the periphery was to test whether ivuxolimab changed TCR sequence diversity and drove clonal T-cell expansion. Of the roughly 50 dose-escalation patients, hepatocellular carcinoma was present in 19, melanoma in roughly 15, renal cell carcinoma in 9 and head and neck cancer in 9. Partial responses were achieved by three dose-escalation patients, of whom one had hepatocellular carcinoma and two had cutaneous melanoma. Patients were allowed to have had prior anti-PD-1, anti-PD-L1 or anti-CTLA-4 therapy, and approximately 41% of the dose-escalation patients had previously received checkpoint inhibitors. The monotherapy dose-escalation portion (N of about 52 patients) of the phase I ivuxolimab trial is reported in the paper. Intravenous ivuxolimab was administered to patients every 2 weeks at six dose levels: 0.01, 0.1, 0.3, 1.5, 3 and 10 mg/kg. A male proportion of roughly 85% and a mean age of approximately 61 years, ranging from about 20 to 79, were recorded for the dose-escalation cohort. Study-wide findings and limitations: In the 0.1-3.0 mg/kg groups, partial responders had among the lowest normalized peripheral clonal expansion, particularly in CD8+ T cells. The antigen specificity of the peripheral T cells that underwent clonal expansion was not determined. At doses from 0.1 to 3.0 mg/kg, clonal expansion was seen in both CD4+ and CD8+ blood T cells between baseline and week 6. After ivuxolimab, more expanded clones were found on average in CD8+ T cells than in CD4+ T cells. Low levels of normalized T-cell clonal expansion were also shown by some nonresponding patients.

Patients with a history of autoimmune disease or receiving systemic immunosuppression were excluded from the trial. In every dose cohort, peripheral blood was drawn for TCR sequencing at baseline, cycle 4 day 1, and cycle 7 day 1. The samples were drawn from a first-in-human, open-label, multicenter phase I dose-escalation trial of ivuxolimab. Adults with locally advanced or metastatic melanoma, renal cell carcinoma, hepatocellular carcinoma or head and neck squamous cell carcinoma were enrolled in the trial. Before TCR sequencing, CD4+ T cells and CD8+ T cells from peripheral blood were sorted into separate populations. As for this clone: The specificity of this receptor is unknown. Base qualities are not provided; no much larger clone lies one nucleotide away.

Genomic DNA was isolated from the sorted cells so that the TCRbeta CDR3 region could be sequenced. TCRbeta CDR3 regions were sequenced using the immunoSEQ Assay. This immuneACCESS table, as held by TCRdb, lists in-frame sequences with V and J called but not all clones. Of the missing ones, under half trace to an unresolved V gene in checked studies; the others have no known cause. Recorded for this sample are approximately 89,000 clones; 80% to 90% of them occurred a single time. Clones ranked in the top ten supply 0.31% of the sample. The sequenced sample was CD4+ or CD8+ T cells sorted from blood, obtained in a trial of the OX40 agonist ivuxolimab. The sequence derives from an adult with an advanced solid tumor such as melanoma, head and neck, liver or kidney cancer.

DNA sequence: TGTGCCAGCAGACCTCCGGGACAGAGCTCCTACGAGCAGTACTTC. Translated, it gives CASRPPGQSSYEQYF. The V gene is TRBV28 and the J gene is TRBJ2-7, with 7 central nucleotides matching TRBD1. Here V drops 6 bases and J drops 0 bases, and the junction holds 8 bases not matched to any gene. The CDR3 measures 15 amino acids from cysteine to phenylalanine. The DNA shown is the 45-base CDR3, in frame from base 1. Looking up the germline V gene yields CDR1 MDHEN and CDR2 SYDVKM.